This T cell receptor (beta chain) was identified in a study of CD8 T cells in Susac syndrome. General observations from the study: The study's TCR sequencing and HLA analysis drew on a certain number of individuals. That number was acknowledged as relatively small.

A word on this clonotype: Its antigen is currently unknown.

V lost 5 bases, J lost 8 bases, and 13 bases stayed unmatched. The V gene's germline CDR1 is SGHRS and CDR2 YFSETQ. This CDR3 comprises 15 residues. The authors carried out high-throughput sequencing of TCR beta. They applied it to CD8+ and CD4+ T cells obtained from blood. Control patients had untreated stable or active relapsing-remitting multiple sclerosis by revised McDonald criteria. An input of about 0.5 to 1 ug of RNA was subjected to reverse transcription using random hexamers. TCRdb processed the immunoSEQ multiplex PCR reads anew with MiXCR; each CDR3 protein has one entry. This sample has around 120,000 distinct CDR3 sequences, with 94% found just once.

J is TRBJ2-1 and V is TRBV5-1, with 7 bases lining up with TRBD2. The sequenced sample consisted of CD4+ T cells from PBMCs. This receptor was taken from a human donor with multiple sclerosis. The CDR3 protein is CASRPTGLTFDEQFF. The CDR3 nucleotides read TGCGCCAGCAGACCAACGGGACTAACGTTCGATGAGCAGTTCTTC.